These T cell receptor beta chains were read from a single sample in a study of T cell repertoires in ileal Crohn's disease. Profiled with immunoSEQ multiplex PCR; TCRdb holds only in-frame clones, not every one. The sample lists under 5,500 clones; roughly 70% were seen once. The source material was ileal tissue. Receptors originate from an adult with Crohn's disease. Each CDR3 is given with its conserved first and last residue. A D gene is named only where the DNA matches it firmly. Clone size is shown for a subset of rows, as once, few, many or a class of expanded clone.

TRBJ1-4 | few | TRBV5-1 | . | CASSKRGSATNEKLFF | TGCGCCAGCAGCAAGCGCGGCTCTGCAACTAATGAAAAACTGTTTTTT
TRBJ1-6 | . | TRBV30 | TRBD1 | CACRDRGTSPLHF | TGTGCCTGCAGGGACAGGGGAACTTCACCCCTCCACTTT
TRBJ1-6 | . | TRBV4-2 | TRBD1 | CASSPGQGGYNSPLHF | TGTGCCAGCAGCCCGGGACAGGGGGGCTATAATTCACCCCTCCACTTT
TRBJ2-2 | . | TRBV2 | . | CASRFRVGELFF | TGTGCCAGCCGGTTCAGGGTCGGGGAGCTGTTTTTT
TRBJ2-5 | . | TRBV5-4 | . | CASSLENQRGETQYF | TGTGCCAGCAGCTTGGAGAACCAGCGTGGTGAGACCCAGTACTTC
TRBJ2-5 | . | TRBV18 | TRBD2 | CASSPGGGGETQYF | TGTGCCAGCTCACCAGGTGGCGGGGGAGAGACCCAGTACTTC
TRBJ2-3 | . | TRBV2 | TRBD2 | CASSDWASGGSGDTQYF | TGTGCCAGCAGTGACTGGGCTAGCGGGGGGTCCGGGGATACGCAGTATTTT
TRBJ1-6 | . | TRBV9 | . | CASSGNPGTTPTPLHF | TGTGCCAGCAGCGGCAACCCCGGGACAACCCCGACACCCCTCCACTTT
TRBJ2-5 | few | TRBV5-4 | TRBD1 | CASSLGDRVETQYF | TGTGCCAGCAGCTTGGGGGACAGGGTAGAGACCCAGTACTTC
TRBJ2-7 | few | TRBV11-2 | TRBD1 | CASRSGTGGYEQYF | TGTGCCAGCAGGTCCGGGACAGGGGGCTACGAGCAGTACTTC
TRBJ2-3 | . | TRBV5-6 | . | CASSLASTDTQYF | TGTGCCAGCAGCTTGGCTAGCACAGATACGCAGTATTTT
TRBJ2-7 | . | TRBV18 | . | CASSEGQISEQYF | TGTGCCAGCTCGGAAGGACAGATATCCGAGCAGTACTTC
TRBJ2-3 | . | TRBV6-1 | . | CASSEGASTDTQYF | TGTGCCAGCAGTGAAGGAGCTAGCACAGATACGCAGTATTTT
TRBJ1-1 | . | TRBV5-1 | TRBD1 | CASSLGGDRGRYPFF | TGCGCCAGCAGCTTGGGAGGGGACAGGGGGCGCTATCCTTTCTTT
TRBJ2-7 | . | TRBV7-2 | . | CASSARTGYEQYF | TGTGCCAGCAGCGCCCGGACGGGGTACGAGCAGTACTTC
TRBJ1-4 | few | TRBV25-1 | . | CASSEWRGSYEKLFF | TGTGCCAGCAGTGAATGGCGGGGATCTTATGAAAAACTGTTTTTT
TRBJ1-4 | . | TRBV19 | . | CASNSPGRVTNEKLFF | TGTGCCAGTAACTCCCCGGGAAGGGTAACTAATGAAAAACTGTTTTTT